What follows is one T cell receptor beta chain and its context. Its antigen is unidentified. The sample is drawn from a study of cytomegalovirus exposure and HLA in healthy donors. Findings of the study overall: Confirmation was obtained in vitro that a few CMV-associated chains are specific for CMV antigens. Later, TCR association rates were found to vary by HLA locus, highest for DRB1 and lowest for HLA-C.

In the PCR, 60 Vbeta and 13 Jbeta primers were used. Produced via immunoSEQ multiplex PCR; TCRdb's table is partial and in-frame only. The sample holds about 67,000 clones, about two thirds seen once. V was pared by 5 bases and J by 7 bases, with 9 bases of the junction left unmatched. Looked up from germline, CDR1 is MNHEY and CDR2 is SVGAGI. CDR3 length: 14 amino acids. Sequencing was done on a sample of PBMCs. The clonotype was recovered from a woman between 25 and 40 years old in good health and CMV-seronegative. The rearrangement links TRBV6-5 to TRBJ1-1; TRBD1 matches 8 bases. The CDR3 is CASSLGQGNSEAFF. CDR3 nucleotide sequence: TGTGCCAGCAGTCTTGGACAGGGTAATAGTGAAGCTTTCTTT.